This TCR beta chain was profiled in a study of cytomegalovirus exposure and HLA in healthy donors. As concerns this clone: The antigen remains undetermined.

This CDR3 has 15 residues. Germline CDR1 MNHEY, CDR2 SMNVEV (reference sequence). V shed 4 bases and J 5 bases; nucleotides not matched to a gene: 11. Findings and limits, study-wide: Previously analyzed data showed that most TCR beta V segments were productive at a frequency of about 87% or about 30%.

In the PCR, 60 Vbeta and 13 Jbeta primers were used. The assay was immunoSEQ multiplex PCR, and TCRdb's table has in-frame clones only and misses some. The repertoire holds about 140,000 clones, with 80% as singletons. Those who donated were healthy bone marrow donors. The TCR sequence derives from a man in his forties or fifties in good health and CMV-seronegative. Source material: PBMCs. The chain recombines TRBV27 with TRBJ2-7, with 7 bases matching TRBD2. CDR3 nucleotides: TGTGCCAGCAGTTCACGTGGGGGGGTGAAAAACGAGCAGTACTTC. This translates into CASSSRGGVKNEQYF.